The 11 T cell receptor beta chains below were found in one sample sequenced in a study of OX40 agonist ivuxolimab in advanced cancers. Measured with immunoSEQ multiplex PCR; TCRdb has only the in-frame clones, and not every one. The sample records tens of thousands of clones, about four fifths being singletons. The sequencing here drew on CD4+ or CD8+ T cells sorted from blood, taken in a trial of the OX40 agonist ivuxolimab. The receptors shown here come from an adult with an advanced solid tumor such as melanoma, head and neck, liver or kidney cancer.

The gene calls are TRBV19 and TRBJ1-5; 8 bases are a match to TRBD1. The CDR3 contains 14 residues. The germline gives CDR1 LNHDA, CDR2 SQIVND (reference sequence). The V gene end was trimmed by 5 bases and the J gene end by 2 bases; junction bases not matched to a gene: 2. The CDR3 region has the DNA TGTGCCAGTAGTTCGACAGGGGGCAATCAGCCCCAGCATTTT. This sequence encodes CASSSTGGNQPQHF.

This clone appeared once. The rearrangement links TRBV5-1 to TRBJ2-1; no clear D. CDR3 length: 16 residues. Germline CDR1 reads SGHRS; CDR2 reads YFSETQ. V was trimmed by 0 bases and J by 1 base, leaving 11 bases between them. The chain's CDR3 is CASSLDVGMSYNEQFF. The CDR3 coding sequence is TGCGCCAGCAGCTTGGACGTGGGGATGTCCTACAATGAGCAGTTCTTC.

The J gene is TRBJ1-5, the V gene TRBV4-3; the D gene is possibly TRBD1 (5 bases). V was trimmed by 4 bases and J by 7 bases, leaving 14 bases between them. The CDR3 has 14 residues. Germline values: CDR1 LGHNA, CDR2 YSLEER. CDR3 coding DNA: TGCGCCAGCAGCCTTACAGGTACGGGGCAGCCCCAGCATTTT. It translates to CASSLTGTGQPQHF.

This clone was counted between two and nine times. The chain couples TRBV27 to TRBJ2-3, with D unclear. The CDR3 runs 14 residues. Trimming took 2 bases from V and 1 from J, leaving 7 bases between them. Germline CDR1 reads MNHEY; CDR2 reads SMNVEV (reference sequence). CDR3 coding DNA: TGTGCCAGCAGTTTAAAGGCGGGCACAGATACGCAGTATTTT. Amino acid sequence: CASSLKAGTDTQYF.

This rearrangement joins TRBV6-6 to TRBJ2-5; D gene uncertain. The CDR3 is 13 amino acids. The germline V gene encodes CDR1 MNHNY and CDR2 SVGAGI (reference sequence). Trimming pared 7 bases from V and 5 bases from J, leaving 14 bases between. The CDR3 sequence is CASTARQMETQYF. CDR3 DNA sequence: TGTGCCAGCACTGCGCGGCAGATGGAGACCCAGTACTTC.

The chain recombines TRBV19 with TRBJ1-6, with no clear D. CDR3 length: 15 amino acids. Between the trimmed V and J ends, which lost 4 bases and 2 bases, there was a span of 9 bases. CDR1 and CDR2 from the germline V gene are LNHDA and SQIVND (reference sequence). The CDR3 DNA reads TGTGCCAGTAGTAATACAGTAGCCTATAATTCACCCCTCCACTTT. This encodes CASSNTVAYNSPLHF.

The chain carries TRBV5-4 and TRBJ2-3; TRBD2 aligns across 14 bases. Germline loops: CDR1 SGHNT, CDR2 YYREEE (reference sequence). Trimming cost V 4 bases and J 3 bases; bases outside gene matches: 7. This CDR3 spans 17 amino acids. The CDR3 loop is CASSMRLAGGPTDTQYF. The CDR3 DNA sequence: TGTGCCAGCAGCATGCGACTAGCGGGGGGGCCGACAGATACGCAGTATTTT.

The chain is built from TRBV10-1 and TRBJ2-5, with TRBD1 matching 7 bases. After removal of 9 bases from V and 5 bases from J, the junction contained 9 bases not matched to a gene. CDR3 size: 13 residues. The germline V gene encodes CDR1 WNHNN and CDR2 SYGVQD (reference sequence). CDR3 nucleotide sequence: TGCGCCAGGATAACAGGGGATAGGGAGACCCAGTACTTC. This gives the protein CARITGDRETQYF.

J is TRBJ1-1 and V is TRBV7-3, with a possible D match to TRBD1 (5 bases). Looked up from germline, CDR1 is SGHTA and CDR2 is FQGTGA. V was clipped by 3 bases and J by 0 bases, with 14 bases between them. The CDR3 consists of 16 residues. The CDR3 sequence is CASSLQGGTLNTEAFF. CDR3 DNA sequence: TGTGCCAGCAGCTTGCAGGGAGGGACCCTGAACACTGAAGCTTTCTTT.

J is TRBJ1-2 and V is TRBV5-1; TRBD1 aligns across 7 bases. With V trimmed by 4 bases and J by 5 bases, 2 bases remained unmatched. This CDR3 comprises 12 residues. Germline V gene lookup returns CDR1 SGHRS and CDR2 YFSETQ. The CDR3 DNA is TGCGCCAGCAGCCAGACAGGGTATGGCTACACCTTC. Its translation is CASSQTGYGYTF.

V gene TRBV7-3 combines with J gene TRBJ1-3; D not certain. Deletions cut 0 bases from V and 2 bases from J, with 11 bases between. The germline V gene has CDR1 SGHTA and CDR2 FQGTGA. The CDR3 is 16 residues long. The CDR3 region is CASSLTGAGTGNTIYF. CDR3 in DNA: TGTGCCAGCAGCTTAACGGGAGCCGGGACTGGAAACACCATATATTTT. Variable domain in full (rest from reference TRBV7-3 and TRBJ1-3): GAGVSQTPSNKVTEKGKYVELRCDPISGHTALYWYRQSLGQGPEFLIYFQGTGAADDSGLPNDRFFAVRPEGSVSTLKIQRTERGDSAVYLCASSLTGAGTGNTIYFGEGSWLTVV.